Below, 14 T cell receptor beta chains from the same sample are listed, as sequenced in a study of yellow fever vaccine responses in identical twins. TCRdb re-analysed the RT-PCR reads in MiXCR, keeping a single row per CDR3 protein. The sample records 2,000 or so distinct CDR3 sequences, around 86% being singletons. The source was T cells from blood (PBMCs), unsorted or a sorted subset (not recorded which), collected before or after yellow fever vaccination (not recorded which). These receptor sequences come from a woman aged 18 to 35 who received the yellow fever vaccine.

V is TRBV7-3 and J is TRBJ2-1; the match to TRBD2 covers 8 bases. The germline CDR1 and CDR2 sequences are SGHTA and FQGTGA. With V trimmed by 2 bases and J by 5 bases, 5 bases remained unmatched. This CDR3 has 15 amino acids. CDR3 coding DNA: TGTGCCAGCAGCTTACTAGCGGGCGATGACAATGAGCAGTTCTTC. It codes for CASSLLAGDDNEQFF.

This clonotype appeared a few times. This chain uses TRBV13 with TRBJ1-2, with D unclear. This CDR3 contains 12 residues. The V and J ends lost 5 bases and 2 bases respectively, with 6 bases between them. In germline, CDR1 is PRHDT, CDR2 FYEKMQ (reference sequence). The CDR3 nucleotides read TGTGCCAGCAGCACGGGGAACTATGGCTACACCTTC. This translates into CASSTGNYGYTF.

This clonotype was counted once. The CDR3 loop is CASSPGLGLYEQYF. In nucleotides, the CDR3 is TGTGCCAGCAGCCCGGGACTAGGGCTCTACGAGCAGTACTTC. This chain uses TRBV3-1 with TRBJ2-7; 8 positions agree with TRBD2. V lost 4 bases, J lost 3 bases, and 5 bases stayed unmatched. The CDR3 runs to 14 residues. Germline V gene data show CDR1 as LGHDT and CDR2 as YNNKEL (reference sequence).

The gene calls are TRBV13 and TRBJ2-7; tentative D call: TRBD1 (5 bases). CDR3 size: 14 residues. V lost 5 bases to trimming and J lost 5 bases, with 16 bases between them. Per germline, CDR1 PRHDT and CDR2 FYEKMQ (reference sequence). The CDR3 sequence is CASSARQNLDEQYF. As DNA, the CDR3 is TGTGCCAGCAGCGCCCGACAGAATCTGGACGAGCAGTACTTC.

The chain has TRBV28 and TRBJ2-1, with 7 bases fitting TRBD2. This CDR3 is built from 14 residues. The germline CDR1 and CDR2 sequences are MDHEN and SYDVKM. The ends lost 3 bases at V and 2 bases at J; junction bases unmatched: 1. CDR3 sequence: CASSLGGTYNEQFF. The CDR3 DNA is TGTGCCAGCAGTTTGGGGGGGACCTACAATGAGCAGTTCTTC. The whole variable domain, filled in from reference TRBV28 and TRBJ2-1, reads DVKVTQSSRYLVKRTGEKVFLECVQDMDHENMFWYRQDPGLGLRLIYFSYDVKMKEKGDIPEGYSVSREKKERFSLILESASTNQTSMYLCASSLGGTYNEQFFGPGTRLTVL.

This clonotype was observed a single time. The rearrangement links TRBV11-3 to TRBJ2-3; 7 nucleotides agree with TRBD1. The V gene's germline CDR1 is SGHNT and CDR2 YENEEA. V lost 5 bases, J lost 1 base, and 6 bases stayed unmatched. The CDR3 has 15 residues. For the CDR3, the DNA is TGTGCCAGCAGCGCCCGGGACAGCCGCACAGATACGCAGTATTTT. Protein product: CASSARDSRTDTQYF.

The gene calls are TRBV20-1 and TRBJ2-3, with D possibly matching TRBD2 (6 bases). Germline V gene sequence: CDR1 DFQATT, CDR2 SNEGSKA (reference sequence). The CDR3 sequence is 13 residues long. With 3 bases removed from V and 2 bases from J, the gap between germline ends came to 9 bases. The CDR3 region is CSARGLTTDTQYF. The CDR3 DNA sequence: TGCAGTGCTAGGGGACTGACCACAGATACGCAGTATTTT.

The V and J genes are TRBV6-1 and TRBJ2-1; tentative D call: TRBD2 (6 bases). Germline lookup yields CDR1 MNHNS and CDR2 SASEGT. The CDR3 runs to 15 residues. The V end lost 0 bases, the J end lost 0 bases, and 6 bases lay between the germline ends. In DNA form, the CDR3 reads TGTGCCAGCAGTGAAGCGGGGGGCTCCTACAATGAGCAGTTCTTC. Translation: CASSEAGGSYNEQFF.

This chain links TRBV15 with TRBJ1-2, with D unclear. This CDR3 is 15 amino acids long. Germline assignment: CDR1 LNHNV and CDR2 YYDKDF (reference sequence). V was clipped by 0 bases and J by 4 bases, with 12 bases between them. The CDR3 DNA sequence: TGTGCCACCAGCAGAGATTTCCCGGGGAGCTATGGCTACACCTTC. It encodes CATSRDFPGSYGYTF.

The chain carries TRBV7-3 and TRBJ1-5, with D maybe TRBD1 (6 bases). Trimming took 1 base from V and 6 from J, leaving 10 bases between them. Per the germline V gene, CDR1 is SGHTA and CDR2 is FQGTGA. There are 14 residues in the CDR3. The CDR3 DNA is TGTGCCAGCAGCTTAATGGGGGCGGTTCAGCCCCAGCATTTT. It specifies CASSLMGAVQPQHF.

The chain links TRBV11-1 to TRBJ2-3; no definite D call. The CDR3 loop spans 13 amino acids. V lost 1 base to trimming and J lost 3 bases, with 5 bases between them. Per the germline V gene, CDR1 is SGHAT and CDR2 is FQDESV (reference sequence). The CDR3 nucleotides are TGTGCCAGCAGCTTAGGGAAAACAGATACGCAGTATTTT. Translating gives CASSLGKTDTQYF.

The CDR3 region is CARENPGAPTQYF. The CDR3 nucleotides are TGTGCCAGGGAGAACCCAGGGGCTCCCACCCAGTACTTC. The genes are TRBV13 and TRBJ2-5, with D possibly matching TRBD1 (6 bases). The CDR3 runs 13 residues. V lost 9 bases to trimming and J lost 8 bases, with 19 bases between them. Germline-derived CDR1 and CDR2 are PRHDT and FYEKMQ (reference sequence).

The chain couples TRBV20-1 to TRBJ2-3; 10 nucleotides agree with TRBD2. The V gene end was trimmed by 6 bases and the J gene end by 6 bases; junction bases not matched to a gene: 12. The length of the CDR3 is 15 residues. Per the germline V gene, CDR1 is DFQATT and CDR2 is SNEGSKA (reference sequence). CDR3 DNA: TGCAGTGCAATCAGACTAGCGGGCAGCGAGGATACGCAGTATTTT. Translation gives CSAIRLAGSEDTQYF.

Notes on this clonotype: Its ends do not fully match the called genes, so a read error is possible. J is TRBJ1-1 and V is TRBV10-3; D is possibly TRBD1 (5 bases). CDR1 is ENHRY and CDR2 is SYGVKD in the germline V gene. The CDR3 spans 12 residues. CDR3 nucleotides: TGTGCCACCAGTGGCAGGGACACTGAAGCTTTCTTT. Its protein product is CATSGRDTEAFF.